This T cell receptor (beta chain) was captured in a study of shared clonotypes between healthy human individuals. Around 200 ng DNA, 25,000 to 35,000 T cell genomes, went into each sorted-subset replicate PCR. This table comes from immunoSEQ multiplex PCR, and its TCRdb copy is limited to in-frame clones, with some not included. The sample contains 2 million to 3 million clones, just over 90% of which appear only once. On this clone: Its target is unknown.

Notes on the study in general: Naive subsets typically showed greater estimated richness than memory subsets. Non-shared clonotypes showed lower generation probabilities than clonotypes common to all four donors.

This CDR3 comprises 16 residues. The donors, all of them Caucasian adults, lived in Nashville, Tennessee. The genes are TRBV1 and TRBJ2-7; no check of the table's D call, TRBD2, against the DNA was made. TRBV1 is a listed pseudogene. The sample was naive CD4+ T cells sorted from blood. Subset described: CD45RA+ positively selected. This TCR was recovered from a man between 18 and 35 years old in good health. CDR3: CTSSRYRVLYRYEQYF. The CDR3 DNA reads as TGCACCAGCAGCCGATACCGGGTCCTCTACCGCTACGAGCAGTACTTC.